Following are 9 T cell receptor beta chains from one sample sequenced in a study of early T cells in non-severe SARS-CoV-2 infection. TCRdb recomputed calls from the 5' RACE reads with MiXCR, one row per CDR3 protein. The sample has about 40,000 distinct CDR3 sequences, roughly 5% seen once. Sequencing used whole blood. The receptors come from an adult who was a healthcare worker with PCR-confirmed SARS-CoV-2 infection or an uninfected control (not recorded which).

This clonotype was seen repeatedly, ten times or more. The V and J genes are TRBV7-9 and TRBJ2-5, with 10 bases matching TRBD2. Germline V gene sequence: CDR1 SEHNR, CDR2 FQNEAQ (reference sequence). This CDR3 region has 16 residues. V gave up 3 bases and J gave up 5 bases; unmatched junction bases: 9. The CDR3 DNA follows: TGTGCCAGCAGCTTCTCTAGCGGGAGCGGTTGGGAGACCCAGTACTTC. It yields the protein CASSFSSGSGWETQYF.

This clonotype was seen at least ten times. J is TRBJ2-4 and V is TRBV5-6; D unclear. Germline CDR1 and CDR2: SGHDT and YYEEEE. Trimming took 1 base from V and 0 from J, leaving 11 bases between them. CDR3 length: 16 amino acids. CDR3 DNA: TGTGCCAGCAGCTTGAGGGCTATCCTAGCCAAAAACATTCAGTACTTC. Translated: CASSLRAILAKNIQYF.

V usage is TRBV6-5 and J usage is TRBJ1-5; D is possibly TRBD1 (6 bases). Per the germline V gene, CDR1 is MNHEY and CDR2 is SVGAGI. V lost 8 bases and J 4 bases, leaving 21 bases between the germline ends. The CDR3 loop spans 16 amino acids. CDR3 DNA sequence: TGTGCCAGCTCGGAAACGGCAGGGGTGAAGAATCAGCCCCAGCATTTT. Translated: CASSETAGVKNQPQHF.

In its sample, this clonotype was seen a few times. The rearrangement links TRBV10-3 to TRBJ1-2; 7 bases align to TRBD1. Germline-derived CDR1 and CDR2 are ENHRY and SYGVKD. The J segment lost 3 bases and the V segment lost 10 bases, leaving 5 bases of the junction unmatched. This CDR3 spans 12 amino acids. The CDR3 nucleotides are TGTGCCAGCCAGGGGGTCGACTATGGCTACACCTTC. Translating it yields CASQGVDYGYTF.

Ten or more counts support this clonotype. The chain links TRBV7-2 to TRBJ1-5; no clear D. This CDR3 has 12 amino acids. V lost 2 bases and J 7 bases, leaving 6 bases between the germline ends. The germline gives CDR1 SGHTA, CDR2 FQGNSA. This chain's CDR3 is CASSLPLQPQHF. CDR3 nucleotide sequence: TGTGCCAGCAGCTTACCCTTGCAGCCCCAGCATTTT.

This clonotype was counted at least ten times. In nucleotides, the CDR3 is TGTGCCAGTAGTATATTGGGTAATCAGCCCCAGCATTTT. It yields the protein CASSILGNQPQHF. The gene calls are TRBV19 and TRBJ1-5; D gene ambiguous. The CDR3 extends over 13 amino acids. The ends were cut back, 2 bases at V and 4 bases at J, with 6 bases in the middle. Per germline, CDR1 LNHDA and CDR2 SQIVND (reference sequence).

The table lists this clonotype with a few counts. The V call is TRBV6-1, the J call TRBJ1-5; D ambiguous. The germline V and J ends were trimmed by 3 bases and 7 bases, with 13 bases remaining between them. The CDR3 length is 14 residues. CDR1 and CDR2 (germline): MNHNS, SASEGT. CDR3 coding DNA: TGTGCCAGCAGTGATTGGCGGGTGCAACAGCCCCAGCATTTT. It translates to CASSDWRVQQPQHF.

This clonotype was recorded many times. The gene calls are TRBV5-1 and TRBJ1-1; TRBD1 matches 7 bases. This CDR3 has 14 amino acids. CDR1 and CDR2 (germline): SGHRS, YFSETQ. V dropped 4 bases and J dropped 4; count of bases not matched to a gene: 7. The CDR3 bases are TGCGCCAGCAGCCTGGACAGGTCGATCACTGAAGCTTTCTTT. The encoded protein is CASSLDRSITEAFF.

This clonotype has ten or more counts. The V and J genes are TRBV6-5 and TRBJ2-7, with D unresolved. The CDR3 sequence is 11 residues long. Trimming pared 0 bases from V and 6 bases from J, leaving 3 bases between. Germline assignment: CDR1 MNHEY and CDR2 SVGAGI. The CDR3 here is CASSYSGEQYF. In nucleotides, the CDR3 is TGTGCCAGCAGTTACTCAGGCGAGCAGTACTTC.